These 18 T cell receptor beta chains came from one sample sequenced in a study of cytomegalovirus exposure and HLA in healthy donors. It was with 60 Vbeta and 13 Jbeta primers that the PCR ran. Using immunoSEQ multiplex PCR, the repertoire was profiled, and TCRdb retains in-frame clones only, with some absent. The sample has about 160,000 clones, approximately 79% seen once; the top ten hold 4.3%. The sequenced sample consisted of PBMCs. The receptor source for this set is a man aged 35 to 55 in good health and CMV-seronegative.

As concerns this clone: Other DNA sequences in the sample encode the same CDR3. The rearrangement links TRBV5-1 to TRBJ1-1; D is ambiguous. The CDR3 sequence is 11 residues long. Germline V lookup: CDR1 SGHRS, CDR2 YFSETQ. The V end lost 4 bases, the J end lost 7 bases, and 8 bases lay between the germline ends. CDR3 protein: CASSGTGEAFF. Written as DNA, the CDR3 is TGCGCCAGCAGCGGAACGGGTGAAGCTTTCTTT.

This chain connects TRBV6-1 to TRBJ1-3; 8 bases line up with TRBD1. The CDR3 is 13 residues long. Unmatched junction bases numbered 5, after V lost 6 bases and J lost 7 bases. Germline assignment: CDR1 MNHNS and CDR2 SASEGT. In nucleotides, the CDR3 is TGTGCCAGCAGAACAGGGGGGCGCAACACCATATATTTT. Translated: CASRTGGRNTIYF.

This sequence joins TRBV5-1 and TRBJ2-1; 14 nucleotides line up with TRBD2. V was pared by 2 bases and J by 8 bases, with 9 bases of the junction left unmatched. CDR1 is SGHRS, CDR2 YFSETQ, per germline. The CDR3 runs to 17 residues. The CDR3 spells CASSFRTSGGPLDEQFF. The CDR3, as DNA: TGCGCCAGCAGCTTCAGGACTAGCGGGGGGCCTTTGGATGAGCAGTTCTTC.

The chain couples TRBV7-2 to TRBJ2-7; D gene ambiguous. Germline-derived CDR1 and CDR2 are SGHTA and FQGNSA. The CDR3 is 13 amino acids. V shed 4 bases and J shed 2 bases, with 9 bases lying between them. As DNA, the CDR3 is TGTGCCAGCAGCTCCTCTACTACCTACGAGCAGTACTTC. This gives the protein CASSSSTTYEQYF.

The CDR3 reads CASSLIRVGSYEQYF. The CDR3 DNA is TGTGCCAGCAGCTTAATCAGGGTTGGGTCCTACGAGCAGTACTTC. The chain joins TRBV7-2 to TRBJ2-7; tentative D call: TRBD1 (5 bases). The germline V gene encodes CDR1 SGHTA and CDR2 FQGNSA. V lost 2 bases to trimming and J lost 1 base, with 12 bases between them. The CDR3 sequence is 15 residues long.

V and J are TRBV4-3 and TRBJ1-6, with no clear D. V gave up 0 bases and J gave up 8 bases, with 11 bases separating them. This CDR3 comprises 15 residues. Germline V gene data show CDR1 as LGHNA and CDR2 as YSLEER. CDR3 DNA sequence: TGCGCCAGCAGCCAAGATAGGAGCCACCATTCACCCCTCCACTTT. Its protein is CASSQDRSHHSPLHF.

V usage is TRBV18 and J usage is TRBJ1-5, with D tentatively TRBD1 (5 bases). CDR3 size: 17 residues. Germline assignment: CDR1 KGHSH and CDR2 LQKENI. V gave up 2 bases and J gave up 0 bases, with 14 bases separating them. In DNA form, the CDR3 reads TGTGCCAGCTCACCAATTACAGGTTTTTATAGCAATCAGCCCCAGCATTTT. Protein product: CASSPITGFYSNQPQHF.

The rearrangement joins TRBV7-9 to TRBJ1-1; D uncertain. Per germline, CDR1 SEHNR and CDR2 FQNEAQ (reference sequence). The CDR3 has 13 residues. Deletions cut 5 bases from V and 1 base from J, with 8 bases between. Here the CDR3 reads CASSTAGNTEAFF. DNA of the CDR3: TGTGCCAGCAGCACGGCGGGGAACACTGAAGCTTTCTTT.

As concerns this clone: Germline and junction disagree at one end, which may indicate a read error. The rearrangement uses TRBV7-7 and TRBJ1-2, with D unresolved. This CDR3 is built from 13 residues. The V gene's germline CDR1 is SSHAT and CDR2 FNYEAQ (reference sequence). Written as DNA, the CDR3 is TGTGCTAGCAGCCCAATAGCTAACTATGGCTACACCTTC. It yields the protein CASSPIANYGYTF. The whole variable domain, remainder taken from reference TRBV7-7 and TRBJ1-2, is GAGVSQSPRYKVTKRGQDVTLRCDPISSHATLYWYQQALGQGPEFLTYFNYEAQPDKSGLPSDRFSAERPEGSISTLTIQRTEQRDSAMYRCASSPIANYGYTFGSGTRLTVV.

This clone has a single count. This chain connects TRBV6-5 to TRBJ2-1; TRBD2 agrees at 8 bases. Germline CDR1 reads MNHEY; CDR2 reads SVGAGI. The J segment lost 6 bases and the V segment lost 0 bases, leaving 4 bases of the junction unmatched. The CDR3 runs to 15 residues. Here the CDR3 DNA reads TGTGCCAGCAGTTACTCGGGACTAGACGGCAATGAGCAGTTCTTC. Its protein product is CASSYSGLDGNEQFF.

The chain uses TRBV7-8 and TRBJ2-2; D might be TRBD2 (5 bases). This CDR3 contains 15 residues. Deletions cut 5 bases from V and 3 bases from J, with 13 bases between. In germline, CDR1 is SGHVS, CDR2 FQNEAQ. The CDR3 loop reads CASSLTGVYTGELFF. The CDR3 nucleotides are TGTGCCAGCAGCCTCACCGGGGTTTACACCGGGGAGCTGTTTTTT.

The V and J genes are TRBV27 and TRBJ2-7, with TRBD1 matching 7 bases. V dropped 3 bases and J dropped 6; count of bases not matched to a gene: 5. The CDR3 loop spans 13 amino acids. Germline lookup yields CDR1 MNHEY and CDR2 SMNVEV (reference sequence). CDR3 loop: CASSLGTASEQYF. CDR3 sequence (DNA): TGTGCCAGCAGTTTGGGGACAGCATCCGAGCAGTACTTC.

The chain is built from TRBV14 and TRBJ1-1; D ambiguous. The CDR3 consists of 13 residues. Between the trimmed V and J ends, which lost 1 base and 13 bases, there was a span of 16 bases. In germline, CDR1 is SGHDN, CDR2 FVKESK. CDR3 nucleotide sequence: TGTGCCAGCAGCCAAGGAGCCAATGTAATGGTTTTCTTT. It translates to CASSQGANVMVFF.

The chain employs TRBV10-3 and TRBJ2-2; possible D gene TRBD1, 5 bases. Germline-derived CDR1 and CDR2 are ENHRY and SYGVKD. V was shortened by 0 bases and J by 5 bases, with 13 bases between the two germline ends. The CDR3 extends over 16 amino acids. The CDR3 loop is CAISESVGEGTGELFF. Here the CDR3 DNA reads TGTGCCATCAGTGAGTCCGTAGGGGAAGGGACCGGGGAGCTGTTTTTT.

The rearrangement links TRBV2 to TRBJ1-1, with D uncertain. V lost 8 bases to trimming and J lost 2 bases, with 24 bases between them. The CDR3 has 17 amino acids. Germline CDR1 is SNHLY and CDR2 is FYNNEI. The CDR3 DNA follows: TGTGCCAGCTTAGTCCAAGCACTAGCGGCTTTTAACACTGAAGCTTTCTTT. It is translated as CASLVQALAAFNTEAFF.

The V call is TRBV7-8, the J call TRBJ2-1; tentatively, D is TRBD2 (6 bases). Trimming pared 5 bases from V and 8 bases from J, leaving 16 bases between. The CDR3 length is 14 residues. Per the germline V gene, CDR1 is SGHVS and CDR2 is FQNEAQ. CDR3 sequence: CASSPRTQRDEQFF. DNA of the CDR3: TGTGCCAGCAGCCCCCGGACTCAGCGGGATGAGCAGTTCTTC.

The gene calls are TRBV6-1 and TRBJ1-2; the match to TRBD1 covers 8 bases. J was trimmed by 4 bases and V by 6 bases; bases with no gene match: 4. There are 13 residues in the CDR3. CDR1 and CDR2 (germline): MNHNS, SASEGT. CDR3 bases: TGTGCCAGCAGAACGGACAGGGCCTATGGCTACACCTTC. Translated: CASRTDRAYGYTF.

The V call is TRBV9, the J call TRBJ2-5; a possible D gene is TRBD2 (6 bases). There are 15 residues in the CDR3. The germline CDR1 and CDR2 sequences are SGDLS and YYNGEE. V shed 3 bases and J shed 4 bases, with 16 bases lying between them. In nucleotides, the CDR3 is TGTGCCAGCAGCGAGGGGCCCGGGGGTGGAGAGACCCAGTACTTC. Translation gives CASSEGPGGGETQYF.